The 21 T cell receptor beta chains below were found in one sample sequenced in a study of cytomegalovirus exposure and HLA in healthy donors. PCR was performed using 60 Vbeta and 13 Jbeta primers. The table came from immunoSEQ multiplex PCR; TCRdb's copy has only in-frame clones and leaves some out. The repertoire includes under 200,000 clones, 87% of them detected once, and roughly 0.98% sits in the top ten. Input material: PBMCs. These receptors were collected from a boy under 10 years old in good health and CMV-seronegative.

The table lists this clone with a count of one. V usage is TRBV10-1 and J usage is TRBJ2-2; a possible D gene is TRBD1 (6 bases). Trimming took off 5 bases at V and 0 bases at J, with 13 bases between the two ends. CDR3 length: 16 residues. Per germline, CDR1 WNHNN and CDR2 SYGVQD (reference sequence). The CDR3 DNA reads as TGCGCCAGCAGTCCCTTAGGGGGATCGAACACCGGGGAGCTGTTTTTT. Protein product: CASSPLGGSNTGELFF.

This clone was observed a single time. The chain has TRBV19 and TRBJ1-2; TRBD1 is a possible D gene (5 bases). Trimming cost V 5 bases and J 5 bases, with 18 bases left between them. This CDR3 spans 15 amino acids. Germline V gene lookup returns CDR1 LNHDA and CDR2 SQIVND (reference sequence). This chain's CDR3 is CASSEPPGTSYGYTF. CDR3 DNA sequence: TGTGCCAGTAGTGAGCCACCCGGGACTAGTTATGGCTACACCTTC.

This clone was picked up one time. The chain has TRBV9 and TRBJ1-2; perhaps TRBD1 as D (6 bases). This CDR3 has 15 amino acids. V lost 4 bases and J 2 bases, leaving 15 bases between the germline ends. The germline CDR1 and CDR2 sequences are SGDLS and YYNGEE. In DNA form, the CDR3 reads TGTGCCAGCAGCCCTACCGGACAGCCCAACTATGGCTACACCTTC. Translation gives CASSPTGQPNYGYTF.

The gene calls are TRBV28 and TRBJ1-3; D is unresolved. The CDR3 is 13 amino acids. The V end lost 7 bases, the J end lost 4 bases, and 11 bases lay between the germline ends. Germline CDR1 reads MDHEN; CDR2 reads SYDVKM. CDR3 residues: CASTFGIGNTIYF. The CDR3 nucleotides are TGTGCCAGCACCTTCGGGATCGGAAACACCATATATTTT.

This clone was observed a few times. The chain uses TRBV7-9 and TRBJ1-3; D remains unclear. The germline gives CDR1 SEHNR, CDR2 FQNEAQ (reference sequence). V lost 5 bases to trimming and J lost 0 bases, with 5 bases between them. The CDR3 has 13 amino acids. The DNA for the CDR3 is TGTGCCAGCAGCCTCAGCTCTGGAAACACCATATATTTT. Protein: CASSLSSGNTIYF.

This sequence joins TRBV6-5 and TRBJ2-7; maybe TRBD2 (5 bases). V lost 2 bases to trimming and J lost 5 bases, with 16 bases between them. This CDR3 spans 15 amino acids. The germline V gene encodes CDR1 MNHEY and CDR2 SVGAGI. The CDR3 reads CASSYTWTAEDEQYF. CDR3 nucleotides: TGTGCCAGCAGTTACACATGGACTGCGGAGGACGAGCAGTACTTC.

Remarks on this clone: One end of the junction fails to match germline, which may point to a read error. The chain carries TRBV5-1 and TRBJ1-1; the D gene is possibly TRBD1 (5 bases). The CDR3 spans 14 residues. CDR1 and CDR2 from the germline V gene are SGHRS and YFSETQ. The DNA for the CDR3 is TGCGCCAGCAGCTTGGCTACGGTGGACACTCAAGCTTTCTTT. It encodes CASSLATVDTQAFF. Together with reference TRBV5-1 and TRBJ1-1, the CDR3 gives the full variable domain: KAGVTQTPRYLIKTRGQQVTLSCSPISGHRSVSWYQQTPGQGLQFLFEYFSETQRNKGNFPGRFSGRQFSNSRSEMNVSTLELGDSALYLCASSLATVDTQAFFGQGTRLTVV.

The J gene is TRBJ2-1, the V gene TRBV7-9, with 10 nucleotides matching TRBD2. V was clipped by 3 bases and J by 5 bases; unmatched bases: 4. The germline gives CDR1 SEHNR, CDR2 FQNEAQ (reference sequence). This CDR3 comprises 15 residues. The DNA for the CDR3 is TGTGCCAGCAGCTTTGGCGGACTAGCGGACAATGAGCAGTTCTTC. As protein: CASSFGGLADNEQFF.

This rearrangement joins TRBV7-8 to TRBJ1-4; no reliable D call. The V end lost 5 bases, the J end lost 2 bases, and 9 bases lay between the germline ends. The CDR3 has 14 amino acids. Looked up from germline, CDR1 is SGHVS and CDR2 is FQNEAQ. CDR3 residues: CASSRRRTNEKLFF. The CDR3 DNA reads as TGTGCCAGCAGCCGTAGGCGGACTAATGAAAAACTGTTTTTT.

This rearrangement joins TRBV28 to TRBJ2-1, with 8 positions matching TRBD2. The CDR3 has 16 amino acids. Germline CDR1 MDHEN, CDR2 SYDVKM. The junction had 14 bases not matched to a gene; V was cut back by 6 bases and J by 7 bases. The CDR3 nucleotides are TGTGCCAGCAGCTCCGGGACTAGAGTAGGTACGAATGAGCAGTTCTTC. It specifies CASSSGTRVGTNEQFF.

This chain connects TRBV27 to TRBJ1-6; TRBD1 is a possible D gene (5 bases). The CDR3 length is 13 residues. V was cut by 3 bases and J by 7 bases, with 7 bases left in between. Germline V gene lookup returns CDR1 MNHEY and CDR2 SMNVEV (reference sequence). CDR3 residues: CASSFRGNSPLHF. The CDR3 coding sequence is TGTGCCAGCAGTTTCCGGGGGAATTCACCCCTCCACTTT.

The rearrangement uses TRBV27 and TRBJ2-7; 7 bases are shared with TRBD2. CDR1 is MNHEY, CDR2 SMNVEV, per germline (reference sequence). V gave up 2 bases and J gave up 2 bases; unmatched junction bases: 3. CDR3 length: 14 residues. CDR3 in amino acids: CASSLTGGTYEQYF. The CDR3 bases are TGTGCCAGCAGTTTAACCGGGGGGACCTACGAGCAGTACTTC.

The chain joins TRBV7-6 to TRBJ2-1; 7 bases align to TRBD1. The V gene's germline CDR1 is SGHVS and CDR2 FNYEAQ. This CDR3 region has 14 residues. With 5 bases clipped from V and 5 bases from J, the junction kept 6 bases outside the gene matches. The CDR3 spells CASSPLTGHNEQFF. The DNA of the CDR3 is TGTGCCAGCAGCCCATTGACAGGGCACAATGAGCAGTTCTTC.

As DNA, the CDR3 is TGTGCCAGCAGCCAAGAATACCCCGGGACAGGGGACACTGAAGCTTTCTTT. It encodes CASSQEYPGTGDTEAFF. This chain joins TRBV14 and TRBJ1-1, with 10 bases identical to TRBD1. V lost 0 bases, J lost 3 bases, and 7 bases stayed unmatched. This CDR3 is built from 17 residues. CDR1 is SGHDN, CDR2 FVKESK, per germline.

The gene calls are TRBV9 and TRBJ2-3; 14 bases agree with TRBD2. V was pared by 4 bases and J by 6 bases, with 7 bases of the junction left unmatched. This CDR3 has 16 amino acids. Germline V lookup: CDR1 SGDLS, CDR2 YYNGEE. The CDR3 region is CASSLGLAGAADTQYF. As DNA, the CDR3 is TGTGCCAGCAGCTTGGGACTAGCGGGAGCAGCGGATACGCAGTATTTT.

The CDR3 here is CASSWDSGQTYEQYF. The CDR3 coding sequence is TGCGCCAGCAGCTGGGACTCGGGACAGACCTACGAGCAGTACTTC. The chain couples TRBV5-1 to TRBJ2-7, with D perhaps matching TRBD1 (7 bases). The CDR3 sequence is 15 residues long. Germline V CDR1 and CDR2: SGHRS, YFSETQ. V was shortened by 3 bases and J by 2 bases, with 15 bases between the two germline ends.

This clone was recorded only once. V usage is TRBV6-1 and J usage is TRBJ2-2; 7 bases agree with TRBD2. The CDR3 runs to 15 residues. V gave up 0 bases and J gave up 3 bases; unmatched junction bases: 1. Per germline, CDR1 MNHNS and CDR2 SASEGT. The CDR3 region is CASSEAGGDTGELFF. In DNA, the CDR3 is TGTGCCAGCAGTGAAGCGGGGGGGGACACCGGGGAGCTGTTTTTT.

The gene calls are TRBV5-1 and TRBJ2-5; TRBD2 might be the D (5 bases). Germline V gene data show CDR1 as SGHRS and CDR2 as YFSETQ. The CDR3 loop spans 13 amino acids. The ends were cut back, 2 bases at V and 5 bases at J, with 10 bases in the middle. CDR3 sequence: CASSFPPGETQYF. The CDR3 DNA is TGCGCCAGCAGCTTCCCCCCGGGGGAGACCCAGTACTTC.

The V call is TRBV27, the J call TRBJ2-2, with unresolved D. Germline assignment: CDR1 MNHEY and CDR2 SMNVEV (reference sequence). This CDR3 is 13 amino acids long. Trimming shortened V by 6 bases and J by 6 bases, and 11 bases separated the two germline ends. CDR3 sequence (DNA): TGTGCCAGCAGAGTTTTGAGGTCCGGGGAGCTGTTTTTT. Its protein product is CASRVLRSGELFF.

The chain links TRBV19 to TRBJ1-6; TRBD1 agrees at 7 bases. J lost 10 bases, V lost 7 bases, and 16 bases had no gene match. The CDR3 length is 16 residues. Germline assignment: CDR1 LNHDA and CDR2 SQIVND (reference sequence). The CDR3 bases are TGTGCCAGTAATCGGGACAAAAACAGGGGATTGTCACCCCTCCACTTT. Translation gives CASNRDKNRGLSPLHF.

Here the CDR3 DNA reads TGCGCCAGCAGCCTGCTTTTGACAGGCCCCACTGAAGCTTTCTTT. Protein: CASSLLLTGPTEAFF. The chain is built from TRBV5-1 and TRBJ1-1; tentatively, D is TRBD1 (6 bases). V lost 4 bases, J lost 4 bases, and 17 bases lay in between. Germline-derived CDR1 and CDR2 are SGHRS and YFSETQ. This CDR3 comprises 15 residues.